Sequencing of this TCR beta chain was carried out in a study of vaccination and CD4 T cells after COVID-19. Study-wide results and caveats: A median of about 90% of reactive clones, in convalescent patients, became evident only post-vaccination.

Regarding treatment: roughly 10-day PBMC culture with coronavirus spike peptide pools or control peptides (ViraFEST assay). Expansion of antigen-specific T cells with peptide pools by ViraFEST preceded sequencing of TCRs. The CDR3 covers 12 residues. V lost 8 bases and J lost 13, with 15 bases in between. Germline lookup yields CDR1 MNHNS and CDR2 SASEGT. Concerning this clonotype itself: Its cognate antigen is unknown.

With the Oncomine TCR Beta short-read assay, DNA from cultured CD4+ T cells was sequenced. One entry per CDR3 protein, called by TCRdb with MiXCR from the PCR reads. The table lists 9,500 to 12,000 distinct CDR3 sequences, 65% of them singletons, with 20% to 30% in the top ten. This chain links TRBV6-1 with TRBJ1-6; D might be TRBD1 (5 bases). This TCR was sampled from a human donor who had recovered from COVID-19. The input for sequencing was CD4+ T cells from blood, cultured in vitro, taken before SARS-CoV-2 vaccination. For the CDR3, the DNA is TGTGCCAGCTCCAGGGACGGTCCCCCCCTCCACTTT. This codes for CASSRDGPPLHF.